This entry is about one TCR beta chain. Here immunoSEQ multiplex PCR was the method, and the copy in TCRdb shows in-frame clones only, minus some. Of around 250,000 clones in the sample, roughly 85% were seen once. Described treatment: 19 received Ad26.COV2.S at low or high dose, single or two shots; about 5 received placebo; per-sample allocation not given. Collection of the samples took place on day 63 after the first injection of vaccine or placebo. This specimen comes from a study of Ad26.COV2.S vaccination and SARS-CoV-2 variants. The CDR3 contains 13 residues. Trimming stripped 3 bases from V and 0 bases from J, with 5 bases between. CDR1 SNHLY and CDR2 FYNNEI come from the germline V gene.

The TCR comes from a person between 18 and 65 years old who received the Ad26.COV2.S COVID-19 vaccine or a placebo. Material: peripheral blood, obtained in a trial of Ad26.COV2.S vaccine versus placebo. The chain links TRBV2 to TRBJ2-5, with unresolved D. CDR3 amino acids: CASSDGYQETQYF. CDR3 DNA sequence: TGTGCCAGCAGTGATGGGTACCAAGAGACCCAGTACTTC.